This T cell receptor beta chain was recovered during a study of patients and donors after allogeneic stem cell transplantation. The CDR3 covers 14 residues. The V gene lost 2 bases and the J gene lost 6 bases, with 11 bases spanning the gap. TCRdb processed the RT-PCR reads anew with MiXCR; each CDR3 protein has one entry. The sample carries fewer than 75,000 distinct CDR3 sequences, around a quarter recorded once. The sample consisted of blood, either unsorted or a sorted T cell fraction (not recorded which). The chain recombines TRBV12-3 or TRBV12-4 with TRBJ1-3; tentative D call: TRBD1 (5 bases). The sequence derives from a human donor who was either an allogeneic HSCT recipient or a stem cell or donor lymphocyte infusion donor (not recorded which). It is not recorded whose cells these are; they may come from a transplant donor. CDR3 amino acids: CASSLREQENTIYF. CDR3 DNA: TGTGCCAGCAGTTTACGGGAACAGGAAAACACCATATATTTT.